A selection of T cell receptor beta chains follows, all from one sample in a study of blood T cell repertoires in COVID-19. Profiled with immunoSEQ multiplex PCR; TCRdb holds only in-frame clones, not every one. The repertoire consists of more than 95,000 clones, with around 88% occurring once and the leading ten covering over 5%. Material: peripheral blood. The receptors derive from a man older than 75 with active or convalescent COVID-19. Each CDR3 is given with its conserved first and last residue. D genes are given only for firm matches. Size is stated for part of the rows, as once, few or many counts, or as a class when the clone is expanded.

NA	few	12	TRBJ1-6	TRBV19	CASSTDSPPLHF	TGTGCCAGTAGTACCGACAGTCCACCCCTCCACTTT
NA	NA	13	TRBJ1-1	TRBV19	CASSSRGGTEAFF	TGTGCCAGTAGTAGCAGGGGAGGGACTGAAGCTTTCTTT
TRBD2	few	14	TRBJ2-5	TRBV6-5	CASSYSSGEETQYF	TGTGCCAGCAGTTACAGTAGCGGGGAAGAGACCCAGTACTTC
NA	NA	13	TRBJ1-5	TRBV5-1	CASSSDGNQPQHF	TGCGCCAGCAGCTCCGACGGGAATCAGCCCCAGCATTTT
NA	NA	12	TRBJ2-2	TRBV5-1	CASSQDTGELFF	TGCGCCAGCAGCCAAGATACTGGGGAGCTGTTTTTT
TRBD1	NA	13	TRBJ1-1	TRBV2	CASNRQGAAEAFF	TGTGCCAGTAACCGACAGGGGGCCGCTGAAGCTTTCTTT
NA	NA	10	TRBJ2-3	TRBV20-1	CSASGDTQYF	TGCAGTGCCTCGGGGGATACGCAGTATTTT
NA	NA	15	TRBJ1-2	TRBV18	CASSPPAQVHYGYTF	TGTGCCAGCTCACCACCGGCTCAGGTGCACTATGGCTACACCTTC
NA	once	13	TRBJ1-2	TRBV18	CASSPGGAYGYTF	TGTGCCAGCTCACCAGGGGGGGCCTATGGCTACACCTTC
TRBD2	NA	14	TRBJ2-3	TRBV5-1	CASQRGGSTDTQYF	TGCGCCAGCCAGAGGGGAGGGAGCACAGATACGCAGTATTTT
NA	NA	14	TRBJ2-3	TRBV4-1	CASSLAERTDTQYF	TGCGCCAGCAGCCTGGCGGAACGCACAGATACGCAGTATTTT
NA	NA	15	TRBJ2-2	TRBV5-8	CASSFGTPNTGELFF	TGTGCCAGCAGCTTTGGGACACCTAACACCGGGGAGCTGTTTTTT
TRBD2	NA	15	TRBJ2-1	TRBV7-2	CASSLAPSGGNEQFF	TGTGCCAGCAGCTTAGCGCCTAGCGGGGGGAATGAGCAGTTCTTC
NA	NA	15	TRBJ1-3	TRBV7-2	CASSLDRVTGNTIYF	TGTGCCAGCAGCTTAGACAGGGTCACTGGAAACACCATATATTTT
TRBD2	few	16	TRBJ2-1	TRBV9	CASSVGTSGAYNEQFF	TGTGCCAGCAGCGTAGGGACTAGCGGGGCGTACAATGAGCAGTTCTTC
TRBD2	NA	16	TRBJ2-7	TRBV19	CAIRTGTSGDSYEQYF	TGTGCCATTCGAACCGGGACTAGCGGGGACTCCTACGAGCAGTACTTC
NA	few	12	TRBJ2-7	TRBV28	CASSRGTYEQYF	TGTGCCAGCAGTCGGGGTACCTACGAGCAGTACTTC
NA	NA	15	TRBJ2-7	TRBV4-2	CASIPKSSVPIEQYF	TGTGCCAGCATCCCAAAGTCCAGCGTCCCCATCGAGCAGTACTTC
NA	NA	14	TRBJ2-1	TRBV27	CASSSDRAYNEQFF	TGTGCCAGCAGTTCGGACAGAGCCTACAATGAGCAGTTCTTC
NA	NA	15	TRBJ1-1	TRBV18	CASSPQGVGNTEAFF	TGTGCCAGCTCACCACAGGGGGTAGGAAACACTGAAGCTTTCTTT
NA	NA	13	TRBJ1-6	TRBV20-1	CSASSGDPSPLHF	TGCAGTGCTAGTTCAGGGGACCCTTCACCCCTCCACTTT
NA	once	15	TRBJ1-5	TRBV2	CASSEKGISGQPQHF	TGTGCCAGCAGTGAAAAAGGCATTTCGGGGCAGCCCCAGCATTTT
TRBD2	NA	13	TRBJ2-7	TRBV3-1/TRBV3-2	CASSQAGGYEQYF	TGTGCCAGCAGCCAAGCGGGGGGGTACGAGCAGTACTTC
TRBD1	NA	13	TRBJ2-5	TRBV10-3	CAINPGGTETQYF	TGTGCCATCAATCCAGGGGGAACAGAGACCCAGTACTTC
TRBD1	NA	14	TRBJ2-3	TRBV29-1	CSVIPGQGADTQYF	TGCAGCGTAATACCGGGACAGGGGGCGGATACGCAGTATTTT
NA	once	14	TRBJ1-2	TRBV28	CATLVREYAQGYTF	TGTGCCACCTTAGTCAGGGAATACGCACAAGGCTACACCTTC
TRBD1	NA	14	TRBJ2-7	TRBV6-5	CASKPPGQGNEQYF	TGTGCCAGCAAGCCGCCGGGACAGGGGAACGAGCAGTACTTC
NA	NA	12	TRBJ1-4	TRBV7-9	CASRRGNEKLFF	TGTGCCAGCCGGCGGGGGAATGAAAAACTGTTTTTT
NA	NA	11	TRBJ2-7	TRBV7-2	CASSLLYEQYF	TGTGCCAGCAGCTTACTCTACGAGCAGTACTTC
NA	once	16	TRBJ1-1	TRBV6-5	CASSYRPGGLGTEAFF	TGTGCCAGCAGTTACCGCCCTGGGGGGTTGGGCACTGAAGCTTTCTTT
NA	NA	13	TRBJ2-2	TRBV19	CASSLTGSGELFF	TGTGCCAGTAGCCTTACAGGGTCCGGGGAGCTGTTTTTT
TRBD1	NA	14	TRBJ2-7	TRBV7-2	CASRRDSSFYEQYF	TGTGCCAGCAGACGGGACAGTTCCTTTTACGAGCAGTACTTC
TRBD1	NA	16	TRBJ1-4	TRBV4-3	CASSQEWDRGDEKLFF	TGCGCCAGCAGCCAAGAGTGGGACAGGGGGGATGAAAAACTGTTTTTT
TRBD1	NA	12	TRBJ2-2	TRBV10-3	CAIRQGAGELFF	TGTGCCATCAGACAGGGGGCCGGGGAGCTGTTTTTT
NA	NA	14	TRBJ2-5	TRBV19	CASSIGTTGETQYF	TGTGCCAGTAGTATAGGGACAACAGGGGAGACCCAGTACTTC
TRBD1	few	12	TRBJ1-2	TRBV2	CASKGQGYGYTF	TGTGCCAGCAAGGGACAGGGCTATGGCTACACCTTC
TRBD1	NA	14	TRBJ1-2	TRBV7-2	CASSKGQGPYGYTF	TGTGCCAGCAGCAAGGGACAGGGCCCATATGGCTACACCTTC
NA	once	13	TRBJ2-7	TRBV28	CASSRGFSYEQYF	TGTGCCAGCAGCCGCGGGTTTTCCTACGAGCAGTACTTC
TRBD2	NA	17	TRBJ2-3	TRBV5-4	CASSPVTSGGATDTQYF	TGTGCCAGCAGCCCGGTGACTAGCGGGGGGGCGACAGATACGCAGTATTTT
TRBD2	few	15	TRBJ2-1	TRBV4-1	CASSLRSGGAYEQFF	TGCGCCAGCAGCCTACGTAGCGGGGGGGCATATGAGCAGTTCTTC
NA	NA	14	TRBJ1-1	TRBV14	CASSFRTANTEAFF	TGTGCCAGCAGCTTTCGGACAGCGAACACTGAAGCTTTCTTT
NA	NA	15	TRBJ1-6	TRBV7-2	CASSFTSSYNSPLHF	TGTGCCAGCAGCTTTACGAGCTCCTATAATTCACCCCTCCACTTT
TRBD1	once	15	TRBJ2-7	TRBV2	CASSDLGTGAYEQYF	TGTGCCAGCAGTGATCTCGGGACAGGGGCCTACGAGCAGTACTTC
NA	NA	14	TRBJ2-7	TRBV6-1	CASSETGFAYEQYF	TGTGCCAGCAGTGAAACGGGGTTCGCCTACGAGCAGTACTTC
NA	NA	15	TRBJ1-2	TRBV19	CASSEAGRLNYGYTF	TGTGCCAGTAGTGAGGCGGGACGGCTTAACTATGGCTACACCTTC
TRBD1	NA	16	TRBJ1-1	TRBV9	CASSPRTGLLSTEAFF	TGTGCCAGCAGCCCTCGGACAGGGCTTTTGAGCACTGAAGCTTTCTTT
NA	once	14	TRBJ1-2	TRBV6-6	CASSSSDRFYGYTF	TGTGCCAGCAGTTCCTCGGACAGATTCTATGGCTACACCTTC
NA	NA	13	TRBJ2-5	TRBV5-6	CASSPQGAETQYF	TGTGCCAGCAGCCCACAGGGAGCGGAGACCCAGTACTTC
NA	NA	14	TRBJ2-5	TRBV11-2	CASSATGFMETQYF	TGTGCCAGCAGCGCAACAGGGTTCATGGAGACCCAGTACTTC
TRBD2	NA	15	TRBJ2-1	TRBV30	CAGGGSGGPGSEQFF	TGTGCTGGGGGCGGTAGCGGGGGGCCCGGGTCCGAGCAGTTCTTC
TRBD1	NA	15	TRBJ1-5	TRBV2	CASSVRTGASQPQHF	TGTGCCAGCAGTGTCCGGACAGGGGCTTCCCAGCCCCAGCATTTT
NA	once	15	TRBJ1-3	TRBV4-1	CASSQVGHSGNTIYF	TGCGCCAGCAGCCAGGTTGGACACTCTGGAAACACCATATATTTT
NA	NA	17	TRBJ2-3	TRBV10-1	CASSESVGGPRTDTQYF	TGCGCCAGCAGTGAGTCGGTGGGGGGGCCTAGAACAGATACGCAGTATTTT
NA	NA	12	TRBJ1-2	TRBV6-5	CANKGRDYGYTF	TGTGCCAACAAAGGGAGGGACTATGGCTACACCTTC
TRBD2	few	14	TRBJ2-1	TRBV19	CASSTGLAINEQFF	TGTGCCAGTAGTACGGGACTAGCTATCAATGAGCAGTTCTTC
NA	NA	14	TRBJ2-2	TRBV19	CASSETGGTGELFF	TGTGCCAGTAGTGAGACAGGCGGGACCGGGGAGCTGTTTTTT
TRBD2	NA	15	TRBJ2-5	TRBV19	CASSSQASGGETQYF	TGTGCCAGTAGTTCACAGGCTAGCGGGGGTGAGACCCAGTACTTC
NA	NA	15	TRBJ1-4	TRBV28	CASSLQGPFNEKLFF	TGTGCCAGCAGTTTACAGGGCCCTTTTAATGAAAAACTGTTTTTT
TRBD1	NA	16	TRBJ1-2	TRBV28	CASSLSGLRTGGGYTF	TGTGCCAGCAGTTTATCTGGCTTGCGGACAGGGGGAGGCTACACCTTC
TRBD2	NA	15	TRBJ2-1	TRBV9	CASSPGLAGYNEQFF	TGTGCCAGCAGCCCCGGACTAGCGGGTTACAATGAGCAGTTCTTC